The clone carrying this T cell receptor beta chain has a count of ten or more. This sample was taken from a study of T cells in Graves' hyperthyroidism and ophthalmopathy. Amplified TCR beta CDR3 regions derived from RNA transcripts. A set of HTBI primers served as the primers for a first-round RT-PCR of the TCR CDR3. TCRdb reprocessed the multiplex PCR reads with MiXCR, giving one entry per CDR3 protein. The top ten clones hold about 14% of a sample with around 690,000 distinct CDR3 sequences, around a sixth of them seen once. When ophthalmopathy did not progress within 18 months, Graves' hyperthyroidism was considered stable. Newly diagnosed patients aged 18 to 65 had hyperthyroidism of under 2 months' duration. Pregnant or lactating patients were excluded, as were those with uncontrolled infection or other autoimmune disease. PBMCs were derived from 10 ml fresh peripheral blood. Trimming took 1 base from V and 9 from J, leaving 9 bases between them. This CDR3 has 12 residues. Germline-derived CDR1 and CDR2 are LGHDT and YNNKEL (reference sequence).

This TCR derives from a man aged 50 or older with Graves' hyperthyroidism. The sequencing sample was made of blood. J is TRBJ1-2 and V is TRBV3-1; no firm D call. The CDR3 DNA reads as TGTGCCAGCAGCCAAGGGTTGGGTAGCTACACCTTC. Amino acid sequence: CASSQGLGSYTF.